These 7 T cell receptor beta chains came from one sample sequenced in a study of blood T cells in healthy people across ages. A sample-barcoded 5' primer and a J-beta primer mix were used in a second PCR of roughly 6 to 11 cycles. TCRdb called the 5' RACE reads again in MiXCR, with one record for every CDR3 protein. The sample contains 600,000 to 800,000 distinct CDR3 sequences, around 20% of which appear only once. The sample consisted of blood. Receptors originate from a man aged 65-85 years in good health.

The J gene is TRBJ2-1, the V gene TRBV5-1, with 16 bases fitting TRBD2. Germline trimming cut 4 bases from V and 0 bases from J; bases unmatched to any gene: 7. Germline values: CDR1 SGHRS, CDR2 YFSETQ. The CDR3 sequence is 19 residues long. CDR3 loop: CASSKGLAGGPFSYNEQFF. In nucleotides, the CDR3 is TGCGCCAGCAGCAAGGGACTAGCGGGAGGGCCTTTCTCCTACAATGAGCAGTTCTTC.

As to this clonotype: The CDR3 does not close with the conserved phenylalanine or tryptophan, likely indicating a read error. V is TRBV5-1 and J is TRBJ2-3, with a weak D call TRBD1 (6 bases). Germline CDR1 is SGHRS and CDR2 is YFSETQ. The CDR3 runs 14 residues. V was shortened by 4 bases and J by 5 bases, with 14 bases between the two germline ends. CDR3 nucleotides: TGCGCCAGCAGCCCACAGGGTGGGGGAGATACGCAGTATCTT. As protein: CASSPQGGGDTQYL.

This CDR3 reads CASSQGAAPRIQKLFF. In DNA form, the CDR3 reads TGTGCCAGCAGCCAGGGCGCGGCACCCCGGATTCAAAAACTGTTTTTT. This chain links TRBV13 with TRBJ1-4; possible D gene TRBD1, 5 bases. V was clipped by 5 bases and J by 9 bases, with 22 bases between them. CDR1 and CDR2 (germline): PRHDT, FYEKMQ (reference sequence). CDR3 length: 16 residues.

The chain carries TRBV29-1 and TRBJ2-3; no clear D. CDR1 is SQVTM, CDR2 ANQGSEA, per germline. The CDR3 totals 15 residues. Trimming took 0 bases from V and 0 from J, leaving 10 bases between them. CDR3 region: CSVEDWRNSTDTQYF. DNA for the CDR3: TGCAGCGTTGAAGACTGGAGAAATAGCACAGATACGCAGTATTTT.

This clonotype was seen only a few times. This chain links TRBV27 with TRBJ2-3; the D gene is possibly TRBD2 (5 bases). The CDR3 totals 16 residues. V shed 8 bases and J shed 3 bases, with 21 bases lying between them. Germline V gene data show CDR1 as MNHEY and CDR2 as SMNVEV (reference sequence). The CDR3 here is CASGGGRGIRTDTQYF. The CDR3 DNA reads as TGTGCCAGCGGAGGTGGCCGGGGAATTAGGACAGATACGCAGTATTTT.

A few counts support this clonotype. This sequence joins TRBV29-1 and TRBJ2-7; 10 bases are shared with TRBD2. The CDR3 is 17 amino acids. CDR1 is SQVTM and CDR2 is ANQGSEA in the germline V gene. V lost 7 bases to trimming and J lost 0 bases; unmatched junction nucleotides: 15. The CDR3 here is CSALTSGTSASSYEQYF. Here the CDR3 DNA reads TGCAGCGCCTTGACTTCTGGGACTAGCGCCAGCTCCTACGAGCAGTACTTC.

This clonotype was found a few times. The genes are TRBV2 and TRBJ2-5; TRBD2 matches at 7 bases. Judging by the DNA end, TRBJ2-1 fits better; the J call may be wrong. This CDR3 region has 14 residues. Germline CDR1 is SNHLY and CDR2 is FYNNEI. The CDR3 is CASRSGGRLSEQFF. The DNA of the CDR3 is TGTGCCAGCAGAAGTGGCGGGAGATTGAGTGAGCAGTTCTTC.